These 20 T cell receptor beta chains were all obtained from the same sample, sequenced in a study of shared clonotypes between healthy human individuals. Data came from immunoSEQ multiplex PCR; TCRdb stores just in-frame clones and leaves some out. Found here are some 2.1 million clones, 95% of them singletons; the top ten hold approximately 0.13%. The sample consisted of naive CD4+ T cells sorted from blood. Subset: CD45RA+ positively selected. These receptor sequences come from a young man in good health.

The rearrangement joins TRBV6-1 to TRBJ1-1; D is unclear. Germline V gene sequence: CDR1 MNHNS, CDR2 SASEGT. Trimming removed 3 bases from V and 8 bases from J, with 10 bases in between. The CDR3 runs 12 residues. The CDR3, as DNA: TGTGCCAGCAGTGACATACGGGCCGAAGCTTTCTTT. Amino acid sequence: CASSDIRAEAFF.

This chain links TRBV9 with TRBJ2-1, with unresolved D. CDR1 SGDLS and CDR2 YYNGEE come from the germline V gene. V lost 6 bases and J 8 bases, leaving 0 bases between the germline ends. The CDR3 is 8 amino acids. This chain's CDR3 is CASNEQFF. The CDR3 bases are TGTGCCAGCAATGAGCAGTTCTTC.

This clone was found once. The chain combines TRBV4-3 with TRBJ2-1; 8 bases line up with TRBD2. This CDR3 is built from 16 residues. Germline V gene data show CDR1 as LGHNA and CDR2 as YSLEER. V lost 0 bases, J lost 0 bases, and 1 base stayed unmatched. This CDR3 reads CASSQESGSSYNEQFF. The CDR3 DNA follows: TGCGCCAGCAGCCAAGAGAGCGGGAGCTCCTACAATGAGCAGTTCTTC.

This clone was observed once. The chain has TRBV5-1 and TRBJ2-2; 10 bases match TRBD1. Germline values: CDR1 SGHRS, CDR2 YFSETQ. This CDR3 is built from 17 residues. Losses at the gene ends were 3 bases for V and 0 bases for J; bases not matched to a gene: 5. CDR3: CASSSTGGGPNTGELFF. CDR3 nucleotides: TGCGCCAGCAGCTCGACAGGGGGCGGACCGAACACCGGGGAGCTGTTTTTT.

This chain links TRBV6-5 with TRBJ1-4; D may be TRBD1 (5 bases). Germline lookup yields CDR1 MNHEY and CDR2 SVGAGI. This CDR3 is built from 13 residues. Between the trimmed V and J ends, which lost 4 bases and 5 bases, there was a span of 8 bases. CDR3 in amino acids: CASSWTPNEKLFF. Written as DNA, the CDR3 is TGTGCCAGCAGTTGGACACCGAATGAAAAACTGTTTTTT.

This clone showed up just a few times. This chain connects TRBV10-1 to TRBJ1-5, with a tentative D call TRBD1 (5 bases). The germline CDR1 and CDR2 sequences are WNHNN and SYGVQD (reference sequence). The V and J ends lost 5 bases and 6 bases respectively, with 11 bases between them. The CDR3 runs 13 residues. CDR3 region: CASSQQAGQPQHF. CDR3 nucleotide sequence: TGCGCCAGCAGTCAACAGGCGGGTCAGCCCCAGCATTTT.

The gene calls are TRBV28 and TRBJ2-2; 9 nucleotides match TRBD1. Trimming removed 4 bases from V and 5 bases from J; junction bases left unmatched: 8. Looked up from germline, CDR1 is MDHEN and CDR2 is SYDVKM. The CDR3 contains 16 residues. The CDR3 sequence: CASSSLGQGRTGELFF. The CDR3 DNA reads as TGTGCCAGCAGTTCTCTTGGACAGGGGAGAACCGGGGAGCTGTTTTTT.

The V gene is TRBV7-9, the J gene TRBJ2-3; maybe TRBD1 (5 bases). This CDR3 has 14 residues. In germline, CDR1 is SEHNR, CDR2 FQNEAQ (reference sequence). Trimming took 5 bases from V and 2 from J, leaving 11 bases between them. This chain's CDR3 is CASSGQEVTDTQYF. CDR3 nucleotide sequence: TGTGCCAGCAGCGGACAAGAAGTCACAGATACGCAGTATTTT.

This chain links TRBV28 with TRBJ1-2; maybe TRBD1 (6 bases). This CDR3 has 16 amino acids. The ends were cut back, 6 bases at V and 5 bases at J, with 22 bases in the middle. Germline CDR1 and CDR2: MDHEN and SYDVKM. CDR3 coding DNA: TGTGCCAGCAGGCCCCCCGGTGGCAGGGGAATATATGGCTACACCTTC. It specifies CASRPPGGRGIYGYTF.

The chain joins TRBV7-9 to TRBJ2-3; TRBD1 aligns across 7 bases. V lost 5 bases to trimming and J lost 3 bases; unmatched junction nucleotides: 8. Germline V gene data show CDR1 as SEHNR and CDR2 as FQNEAQ (reference sequence). The CDR3 extends over 15 amino acids. In nucleotides, the CDR3 is TGTGCCAGCAGCAAAGACAGGGTCGGTACAGATACGCAGTATTTT. Translation: CASSKDRVGTDTQYF.

The rearrangement uses TRBV6-1 and TRBJ1-2; 8 nucleotides match TRBD1. CDR1 and CDR2 (germline): MNHNS, SASEGT. The length of the CDR3 is 14 residues. After removal of 6 bases from V and 2 bases from J, the junction contained 5 bases not matched to a gene. CDR3 bases: TGTGCCAGCAGGGACAGGGATATCAACTATGGCTACACCTTC. Amino acid sequence: CASRDRDINYGYTF.

Comment on this clone: This specimen includes other DNA sequences encoding the same CDR3. As DNA, the CDR3 is TGTGCCACCAGCAGAGCCCAGGGGGCGGAGGGCTACACCTTC. Its translation: CATSRAQGAEGYTF. The chain joins TRBV15 to TRBJ1-2, with 8 nucleotides matching TRBD1. V trimming: 1 base; J trimming: 8 bases; junction bases outside the gene matches: 6. The germline CDR1 and CDR2 sequences are LNHNV and YYDKDF (reference sequence). The CDR3 has 14 residues. The full variable domain, with the rest looked up from reference TRBV15 and TRBJ1-2, is DAMVIQNPRYQVTQFGKPVTLSCSQTLNHNVMYWYQQKSSQAPKLLFHYYDKDFNNEADTPDNFQSRRPNTSFCFLDIRSPGLGDTAMYLCATSRAQGAEGYTFGSGTRLTVV.

This rearrangement joins TRBV10-1 to TRBJ1-3; 8 bases fit TRBD1. The junction had 11 bases not matched to a gene; V was cut back by 10 bases and J by 9 bases. The CDR3 runs 13 residues. Germline V lookup: CDR1 WNHNN, CDR2 SYGVQD (reference sequence). In nucleotides, the CDR3 is TGCGCCACCTCCCCGGACAGGGTCGCCACCATATATTTT. Translation: CATSPDRVATIYF.

The chain couples TRBV7-2 to TRBJ2-7; D remains ambiguous. CDR1 is SGHTA, CDR2 FQGNSA, per germline. Trimming took off 4 bases at V and 0 bases at J, with 16 bases between the two ends. CDR3 length equals 16 residues. Written as DNA, the CDR3 is TGTGCCAGCAGCTCTAGGGCGGCGGCGCTCTCCTACGAGCAGTACTTC. Residues: CASSSRAAALSYEQYF.

CDR3 sequence reads: CASSSGRLTSGANVLTF. Written as DNA, the CDR3 is TGTGCCAGCAGCTCAGGGAGACTCACCTCTGGGGCCAACGTCCTGACTTTC. This chain joins TRBV7-9 and TRBJ2-6; D tentatively reads TRBD1 or TRBD2 (5 bases each). Trimming stripped 4 bases from V and 0 bases from J, with 13 bases between. CDR3 length: 17 amino acids. Germline assignment: CDR1 SEHNR and CDR2 FQNEAQ (reference sequence).

DNA for the CDR3: TGTGCCAGCAGCTTTGCACACCCCGATTTAGTACCCCTCCACTTT. This encodes CASSFAHPDLVPLHF. The rearrangement uses TRBV11-2 and TRBJ1-6, with D unresolved. CDR1 and CDR2 (germline): SGHAT, FQNNGV. The V end lost 3 bases, the J end lost 12 bases, and 18 bases lay between the germline ends. The CDR3 has 15 amino acids.

V is TRBV19 and J is TRBJ2-3; D possibly corresponds to TRBD2 (6 bases). V shed 4 bases and J shed 2 bases, with 13 bases lying between them. This CDR3 contains 15 residues. The germline V gene encodes CDR1 LNHDA and CDR2 SQIVND (reference sequence). In DNA form, the CDR3 reads TGTGCCAGTAGTACGGGACTCTATTTCACAGATACGCAGTATTTT. Translating it yields CASSTGLYFTDTQYF.

This clone was seen just once. The rearrangement uses TRBV6-1 and TRBJ1-5, with TRBD1 identical over 7 bases. Losses at the gene ends were 10 bases for V and 3 bases for J; bases not matched to a gene: 9. The length of the CDR3 is 14 residues. Germline V gene lookup returns CDR1 MNHNS and CDR2 SASEGT. The CDR3 loop reads CATSGQFLNQPQHF. The CDR3 bases are TGTGCCACGTCGGGACAGTTCCTCAATCAGCCCCAGCATTTT.

V usage is TRBV2 and J usage is TRBJ1-1; possibly TRBD1 for D (5 bases). Germline V lookup: CDR1 SNHLY, CDR2 FYNNEI. This CDR3 region has 15 residues. Trimming removed 5 bases at V and 0 bases at J, with 13 bases between. DNA for the CDR3: TGTGCCAGCAGTCTCCAGGGCCCTTTGAACACTGAAGCTTTCTTT. Translated: CASSLQGPLNTEAFF. Together with reference TRBV2 and TRBJ1-1, the CDR3 gives the full variable domain: EPEVTQTPSHQVTQMGQEVILRCVPISNHLYFYWYRQILGQKVEFLVSFYNNEISEKSEIFDDQFSVERPDGSNFTLKIRSTKLEDSAMYFCASSLQGPLNTEAFFGQGTRLTVV.

In the case of this clone: Different DNA sequences within this sample yield the same CDR3. J is TRBJ2-7 and V is TRBV6-6, with D possibly TRBD2 on 5 matching bases. CDR1 is MNHNY, CDR2 SVGAGI, per germline (reference sequence). The CDR3 length is 13 residues. Trimming took off 2 bases at V and 10 bases at J, with 15 bases between the two ends. Here the CDR3 reads CASSYNVGERQYF. The CDR3 DNA is TGTGCCAGCAGTTACAATGTGGGAGAGCGACAGTACTTC.